The clone carrying this TCR beta chain was recorded many times. Its antigen is still unknown. The data derive from a study of response to subunit inactivated influenza vaccine. TCRdb reprocessed the RT-PCR reads with MiXCR, giving one entry per CDR3 protein. The table shows 800,000 to 1,000,000 distinct CDR3 sequences, with 20% to 25% occurring only once. Overall study findings and caveats: Authors suggested few new T cells are recruited by each seasonal influenza vaccination.

The source of this sequence is a middle-aged man who received an inactivated influenza vaccine. The sequences come from PBMCs from blood, collected more than 4 days after vaccination.

The CDR3 region has the DNA TGCGCCAGCAGTGAGCCGACCTATGGCTACACCTTC. Its protein is CASSEPTYGYTF. This rearrangement joins TRBV10-2 to TRBJ1-2; D unclear. The germline gives CDR1 WSHSY, CDR2 SAAADI. V was trimmed by 2 bases and J by 4 bases, leaving 5 bases between them. The CDR3 is 12 amino acids.